The 22 T cell receptor beta chains given below trace back to one sample, sequenced in a study of T cells after yellow fever vaccination. TCRdb re-called the 5' RACE reads with MiXCR, one entry per CDR3 protein. The table records hundreds of thousands of distinct CDR3 sequences, 18% of them present only once. The source material was PBMCs, sampled before the yellow fever booster vaccination. The source of these receptors is a man aged 18 to 35 who received the YFV17D yellow fever vaccine.

The chain links TRBV7-8 to TRBJ2-3; 7 nucleotides line up with TRBD1. Germline CDR1 reads SGHVS; CDR2 reads FQNEAQ. This CDR3 spans 16 amino acids. V gave up 5 bases and J gave up 2 bases; unmatched junction bases: 10. Here the CDR3 DNA reads TGTGCCAGCAGCGAGAAACAGGGGCCCGACACAGATACGCAGTATTTT. Protein: CASSEKQGPDTDTQYF.

The V gene is TRBV4-1, the J gene TRBJ2-3, with 12 bases that match TRBD2. The CDR3 runs 16 residues. Per germline, CDR1 MGHRA and CDR2 YSYEKL. Trimming cost V 4 bases and J 6 bases; bases outside gene matches: 8. The CDR3 loop is CASSLTPSGGVDTQYF. In nucleotides, the CDR3 is TGCGCCAGCAGCCTAACTCCTAGCGGGGGGGTGGATACGCAGTATTTT.

The V gene is TRBV28, the J gene TRBJ2-1; 9 bases align to TRBD2. Unmatched junction bases numbered 7, after V lost 6 bases and J lost 7 bases. This CDR3 contains 14 residues. CDR1 is MDHEN and CDR2 is SYDVKM in the germline V gene. CDR3 nucleotides: TGTGCCAGCAGCCGCGGGGGGGCCTCGAATGAGCAGTTCTTC. Translating it yields CASSRGGASNEQFF.

The rearrangement links TRBV6-2 or TRBV6-3 to TRBJ2-5, with D perhaps TRBD2 (5 bases). Germline V gene sequence: CDR1 MNHEY, CDR2 SVGEGT. This CDR3 contains 15 residues. V was trimmed by 2 bases and J by 5 bases, leaving 15 bases between them. CDR3: CASSYGRGLRETQYF. The DNA for the CDR3 is TGTGCCAGCAGTTACGGACGGGGTTTGAGGGAGACCCAGTACTTC.

In its sample, this clonotype was seen a few times. The V and J genes are TRBV7-3 and TRBJ2-3; 14 bases are shared with TRBD2. The V gene end was trimmed by 5 bases and the J gene end by 6 bases; junction bases not matched to a gene: 7. Germline lookup yields CDR1 SGHTA and CDR2 FQGTGA. The CDR3 is 16 amino acids. The CDR3 DNA reads as TGTGCCAGCAGCGCCCGACTAGCGGGGGGGCCCGATACGCAGTATTTT. Protein product: CASSARLAGGPDTQYF.

V and J are TRBV20-1 and TRBJ1-5; perhaps TRBD1 as D (6 bases). This CDR3 spans 16 amino acids. Trimming took off 3 bases at V and 4 bases at J, with 19 bases between the two ends. From germline, CDR1 is DFQATT and CDR2 SNEGSKA (reference sequence). The CDR3 region is CSARWGAGLFNQPQHF. The CDR3 DNA reads as TGCAGTGCTAGGTGGGGGGCTGGCCTCTTTAATCAGCCCCAGCATTTT.

The V and J genes are TRBV20-1 and TRBJ1-1; 7 bases match TRBD1. The trim removed 6 bases at V and 4 bases at J, leaving 8 bases unmatched. In germline, CDR1 is DFQATT, CDR2 SNEGSKA (reference sequence). There are 13 residues in the CDR3. CDR3 sequence (DNA): TGCAGTGCCCACAGGGGAGAGATCACTGAAGCTTTCTTT. It encodes CSAHRGEITEAFF.

This rearrangement joins TRBV7-2 to TRBJ1-5, with TRBD1 as a possible D gene (5 bases). V was trimmed by 2 bases and J by 11 bases, leaving 10 bases between them. This CDR3 region has 12 residues. Germline V lookup: CDR1 SGHTA, CDR2 FQGNSA. The CDR3 region has the DNA TGTGCCAGCAGCTTATCCTTACAGGCCCAGCATTTT. Translating it yields CASSLSLQAQHF.

This clonotype was counted a few times. V and J are TRBV6-2 or TRBV6-3 and TRBJ2-7, with D possibly TRBD2 on 5 matching bases. Trimming stripped 4 bases from V and 2 bases from J, with 12 bases between. Per germline, CDR1 MNHEY and CDR2 SVGEGT. The CDR3 length is 14 residues. The DNA for the CDR3 is TGTGCCAGCAGTTTTTTCGGGGTAACCTACGAGCAGTACGTC. This sequence encodes CASSFFGVTYEQYV.

In its sample, this clonotype was seen a few times. V and J are TRBV12-3 or TRBV12-4 and TRBJ1-4; D is perhaps TRBD1 (5 bases). The V end lost 4 bases, the J end lost 3 bases, and 9 bases lay between the germline ends. This CDR3 has 14 residues. The CDR3 DNA reads TGTGCCAGCAGTTCTGACAGCCCTAATGAAAAACTGTTTTTT. Translation: CASSSDSPNEKLFF.

The gene calls are TRBV5-1 and TRBJ1-6; TRBD1 might be the D (5 bases). CDR3 length: 16 amino acids. Germline loops: CDR1 SGHRS, CDR2 YFSETQ. Trimming shortened V by 10 bases and J by 1 base, and 18 bases separated the two germline ends. This chain's CDR3 is CAHPRERGSYNSPLHF. CDR3 coding DNA: TGCGCCCACCCCCGCGAACGGGGGTCCTATAATTCACCCCTCCACTTT.

The chain recombines TRBV20-1 with TRBJ1-6, with D hard to call. CDR1 DFQATT and CDR2 SNEGSKA come from the germline V gene (reference sequence). The CDR3 sequence is 14 residues long. Trimming shortened V by 6 bases and J by 7 bases, and 16 bases separated the two germline ends. Written as DNA, the CDR3 is TGCAGTGCCCTATCCCCACTACGGAATTCACCCCTCCACTTT. This sequence encodes CSALSPLRNSPLHF.

This clonotype has more than one count but fewer than ten. This chain links TRBV9 with TRBJ2-1, with a tentative D call TRBD1 (7 bases). V lost 3 bases and J lost 6, with 22 bases in between. This CDR3 has 17 residues. The germline gives CDR1 SGDLS, CDR2 YYNGEE. As DNA, the CDR3 is TGTGCCAGCAGCGACGGAGGGGGGTTTTGGGACAGCAATGAGCAGTTCTTC. It codes for CASSDGGGFWDSNEQFF.

The V gene is TRBV12-3 or TRBV12-4, the J gene TRBJ1-2, with D tentatively TRBD1 (5 bases). The V gene lost 7 bases and the J gene lost 2 bases, with 11 bases spanning the gap. This CDR3 contains 13 residues. Here the CDR3 DNA reads TGTGCCAGCACCCTGACAGCGAACTATGGCTACACCTTC. This sequence encodes CASTLTANYGYTF.

Only one count was recorded for this clonotype. The genes are TRBV20-1 and TRBJ1-1; tentative D call: TRBD1 (5 bases). Deletions cut 5 bases from V and 4 bases from J, with 14 bases between. This CDR3 spans 13 amino acids. CDR1 DFQATT and CDR2 SNEGSKA come from the germline V gene (reference sequence). The CDR3 DNA is TGCAGTGCTTCCGGGACCGTGCTCACTGAAGCTTTCTTT. The encoded protein is CSASGTVLTEAFF.

This clonotype came up many times. The rearrangement uses TRBV28 and TRBJ1-5; D may be TRBD1 (6 bases). V lost 6 bases and J 0 bases, leaving 6 bases between the germline ends. The CDR3 consists of 13 residues. The germline V gene encodes CDR1 MDHEN and CDR2 SYDVKM. The CDR3 DNA follows: TGTGCCAGCAGACAGGGTAGCAATCAGCCCCAGCATTTT. As protein: CASRQGSNQPQHF.

This clonotype was picked up a small number of times. This chain joins TRBV12-5 and TRBJ1-2; D is ambiguous. The CDR3 is 14 amino acids. V lost 5 bases and J 8 bases, leaving 18 bases between the germline ends. Germline V gives CDR1 LGHNT, CDR2 FRNRAP. The DNA for the CDR3 is TGTGCTAGTGGTGGCGGGGTCCTGAGCGCCGGCTACACCTTC. This sequence encodes CASGGGVLSAGYTF.

The chain joins TRBV12-2 to TRBJ1-5. TRBV12-2 is a pseudogene segment. The CDR3 loop spans 24 amino acids. CDR3: CASRPNPAWRVWNSTLYSNQPQHF. In DNA, the CDR3 is TGTGCAAGTCGCCCAAACCCGGCGTGGCGGGTATGGAATAGCACGCTTTATAGCAATCAGCCCCAGCATTTT.

This chain joins TRBV7-2 and TRBJ2-7; D is unresolved. CDR1 SGHTA and CDR2 FQGNSA come from the germline V gene. The length of the CDR3 is 13 residues. V lost 1 base and J 3 bases, leaving 7 bases between the germline ends. Written as DNA, the CDR3 is TGTGCCAGCAGCTTAGACACTGTCTACGAGCAGTACTTC. This encodes CASSLDTVYEQYF.

This clonotype has ten or more counts. The chain uses TRBV5-1 and TRBJ2-1, with D possibly TRBD1 on 5 matching bases. With 1 base removed from V and 7 bases from J, the gap between germline ends came to 12 bases. This CDR3 has 14 amino acids. From germline, CDR1 is SGHRS and CDR2 YFSETQ. The CDR3, as DNA: TGCGCCAGCAGCTTGCAGGGTATTGAGAATGAGCAGTTCTTC. This codes for CASSLQGIENEQFF.

This clonotype has only a few counts. The rearrangement joins TRBV4-1 to TRBJ2-3; the match to TRBD2 covers 10 bases. The CDR3 extends over 17 amino acids. J was trimmed by 6 bases and V by 1 base; bases with no gene match: 10. CDR1 is MGHRA and CDR2 is YSYEKL in the germline V gene. The CDR3 reads CASSQGVLAGAGDTQYF. The CDR3 nucleotides read TGCGCCAGCAGCCAAGGGGTCCTAGCGGGGGCCGGGGATACGCAGTATTTT.

The rearrangement joins TRBV28 to TRBJ2-1; TRBD2 matches at 13 bases. Germline trimming cut 4 bases from V and 4 bases from J; bases unmatched to any gene: 4. From germline, CDR1 is MDHEN and CDR2 SYDVKM. The CDR3 runs to 16 residues. The CDR3 loop reads CASSSGTSGKYNEQFF. The CDR3 bases are TGTGCCAGCAGTTCGGGGACTAGCGGGAAGTACAATGAGCAGTTCTTC.